The 25 T cell receptor beta chains below all came from one sample that was sequenced in a study of early T cells in non-severe SARS-CoV-2 infection. TCRdb reprocessed the 5' RACE reads with MiXCR, giving one entry per CDR3 protein. Here the sample spans roughly 90,000 distinct CDR3 sequences, approximately 15% being singletons. The sample taken for sequencing was whole blood. The receptors derive from an adult who was a healthcare worker with PCR-confirmed SARS-CoV-2 infection or an uninfected control (not recorded which).

The chain combines TRBV29-1 with TRBJ2-1; tentatively, D is TRBD1 (5 bases). The CDR3 sequence is 14 residues long. Germline V gene data show CDR1 as SQVTM and CDR2 as ANQGSEA. Trimming stripped 1 base from V and 8 bases from J, with 15 bases between. CDR3 sequence (DNA): TGCAGCGTTGAAGGCAGGGCGCGCCTCGATGAGCAGTTCTTC. Its translation: CSVEGRARLDEQFF.

The CDR3 here is CASSFRETGELFF. The DNA for the CDR3 is TGTGCCAGCAGTTTCAGGGAAACCGGGGAGCTGTTTTTT. This chain connects TRBV12-3 or TRBV12-4 to TRBJ2-2; D is possibly TRBD1 (5 bases). This CDR3 is 13 amino acids long. Trimming cost V 3 bases and J 5 bases, with 7 bases left between them.

This clonotype was seen a few times. The chain couples TRBV19 to TRBJ2-2, with 12 bases that match TRBD1. This CDR3 is 15 amino acids long. The germline CDR1 and CDR2 sequences are LNHDA and SQIVND (reference sequence). Germline trimming cut 7 bases from V and 6 bases from J; bases unmatched to any gene: 6. Here the CDR3 DNA reads TGTGCCAGTAAGGGGGACAGGGGGCTTTCCGGGGAGCTGTTTTTT. Translating gives CASKGDRGLSGELFF.

The V gene is TRBV6-2 or TRBV6-3, the J gene TRBJ1-5, with a weak D call TRBD1 (6 bases). With 4 bases removed from V and 2 bases from J, the gap between germline ends came to 15 bases. CDR1 and CDR2 (germline): MNHEY, SVGEGT. This CDR3 contains 16 residues. The CDR3 nucleotides read TGTGCCAGCAGTTGGGGGGGGCCTTCTGGCAATCAGCCCCAGCATTTT. Encoded protein: CASSWGGPSGNQPQHF.

This clonotype has a handful of counts. The CDR3 DNA reads TGTGCCAGCAGTGAAGGTAGCAGGGGATACGAGCAGTACTTC. This gives the protein CASSEGSRGYEQYF. The chain carries TRBV25-1 and TRBJ2-7; a weak D match, TRBD1 (6 bases). Germline V gene sequence: CDR1 MGHDK, CDR2 SYGVNS. Trimming took off 2 bases at V and 4 bases at J, with 12 bases between the two ends. The CDR3 is 14 residues long.

The J gene is TRBJ1-1, the V gene TRBV7-3, with D tentatively TRBD1 (5 bases). Germline loops: CDR1 SGHTA, CDR2 FQGTGA. CDR3 length equals 14 residues. V was cut by 1 base and J by 1 base, with 7 bases left in between. The CDR3 loop reads CASSLRGANTEAFF. The CDR3 bases are TGTGCCAGCAGCTTAAGAGGGGCGAACACTGAAGCTTTCTTT. The complete variable domain, with remaining parts taken from reference TRBV7-3 and TRBJ1-1, reads GAGVSQTPSNKVTEKGKYVELRCDPISGHTALYWYRQSLGQGPEFLIYFQGTGAADDSGLPNDRFFAVRPEGSVSTLKIQRTERGDSAVYLCASSLRGANTEAFFGQGTRLTVV.

This clonotype was counted only a few times. The chain recombines TRBV11-3 with TRBJ1-2; D remains ambiguous. There are 11 residues in the CDR3. Trimming removed 1 base at V and 13 bases at J, with 10 bases between. Germline V CDR1 and CDR2: SGHNT, YENEEA. The CDR3 DNA reads TGTGCCAGCAGCTTAGGAACCGCCGTCACCTTC. Its protein is CASSLGTAVTF.

This clonotype was recorded a few times. The V and J genes are TRBV20-1 and TRBJ1-6; maybe TRBD1 (5 bases). Trimming removed 6 bases from V and 14 bases from J, with 14 bases in between. CDR1 is DFQATT and CDR2 is SNEGSKA in the germline V gene (reference sequence). The CDR3 runs to 11 residues. DNA for the CDR3: TGCAGTGCCCCGGGGCCCCGGGCCCTCCACTTT. Its protein product is CSAPGPRALHF.

The chain has TRBV7-9 and TRBJ1-1, with D unclear. Germline V CDR1 and CDR2: SEHNR, FQNEAQ (reference sequence). The CDR3 has 14 amino acids. V was shortened by 5 bases and J by 6 bases, with 16 bases between the two germline ends. The CDR3 bases are TGTGCCAGCAGCGTAAGCAACGTCGGCGCTGAAGCTTTCTTT. The encoded protein is CASSVSNVGAEAFF.

At least ten counts were recorded for this clonotype. The genes are TRBV6-1 and TRBJ2-7; possible D gene TRBD2, 7 bases. CDR1 and CDR2 (germline): MNHNS, SASEGT. There are 13 residues in the CDR3. V was shortened by 3 bases and J by 7 bases, with 13 bases between the two germline ends. The DNA for the CDR3 is TGTGCCAGCAGTGACCGGGGGGCGCGAGAGCAGTACTTC. As protein: CASSDRGAREQYF.

This clonotype was detected only a few times. The chain uses TRBV6-2 or TRBV6-3 and TRBJ2-3; D unclear. V lost 7 bases and J lost 3, with 8 bases in between. The CDR3 sequence is 12 residues long. Germline V lookup: CDR1 MNHEY, CDR2 SVGEGT. CDR3 DNA: TGTGCCAGCAAACGGAATACAGATACGCAGTATTTT. This encodes CASKRNTDTQYF.

The V call is TRBV5-6, the J call TRBJ1-5, with D perhaps TRBD1 (5 bases). Trimming took 1 base from V and 6 from J, leaving 11 bases between them. This CDR3 has 14 amino acids. Germline CDR1 SGHDT, CDR2 YYEEEE. This CDR3 is CASSLLQGPQPQHF. DNA for the CDR3: TGTGCCAGCAGCTTGTTGCAGGGCCCTCAGCCCCAGCATTTT.

This clonotype was counted once. The J gene is TRBJ1-1, the V gene TRBV3-1; D gene unclear. V dropped 1 base and J dropped 5 bases, with 11 bases sitting between them. The V gene's germline CDR1 is LGHDT and CDR2 YNNKEL (reference sequence). The CDR3 contains 14 residues. The CDR3 reads CASSQATSETEAFF. The CDR3 DNA sequence: TGTGCCAGCAGCCAAGCTACGTCGGAGACTGAAGCTTTCTTT.

The rearrangement uses TRBV6-6 and TRBJ1-5; D may be TRBD1 (6 bases). There are 12 residues in the CDR3. Trimming took 10 bases from V and 11 from J, leaving 18 bases between them. Looked up from germline, CDR1 is MNHNY and CDR2 is SVGAGI (reference sequence). The CDR3 here is CAIRTDGRAQHF. The CDR3 DNA reads as TGTGCCATACGGACAGATGGTAGGGCCCAGCATTTT.

This clonotype has more than one count but fewer than ten. The V gene is TRBV19, the J gene TRBJ2-7; D may be TRBD1 (6 bases). The ends were cut back, 6 bases at V and 0 bases at J, with 9 bases in the middle. The CDR3 runs to 13 residues. Germline assignment: CDR1 LNHDA and CDR2 SQIVND (reference sequence). The DNA of the CDR3 is TGTGCCAGTAGGAGACAGGACTCCTACGAGCAGTACTTC. It yields the protein CASRRQDSYEQYF. Complete variable domain (other parts from reference TRBV19 and TRBJ2-7): DGGITQSPKYLFRKEGQNVTLSCEQNLNHDAMYWYRQDPGQGLRLIYYSQIVNDFQKGDIAEGYSVSREKKESFPLTVTSAQKNPTAFYLCASRRQDSYEQYFGPGTRLTVT.

This clonotype occurred a few times. This rearrangement joins TRBV28 to TRBJ2-2, with D perhaps TRBD1 (6 bases). V lost 6 bases, J lost 4 bases, and 15 bases lay in between. Germline loops: CDR1 MDHEN, CDR2 SYDVKM. There are 15 residues in the CDR3. The CDR3 loop is CASRPSRGSTGELFF. CDR3 DNA: TGTGCCAGCAGGCCCTCCAGGGGAAGCACCGGGGAGCTGTTTTTT.

This clonotype was seen ten or more times. The chain employs TRBV5-5 and TRBJ1-1; 8 nucleotides align to TRBD1. CDR3 size: 15 residues. With 7 bases clipped from V and 3 bases from J, the junction kept 11 bases outside the gene matches. CDR1 SGHKS and CDR2 YYEKEE come from the germline V gene (reference sequence). The CDR3 spells CASAQGGHPYTEAFF. The CDR3 nucleotides are TGTGCCAGCGCACAGGGGGGACATCCTTACACTGAAGCTTTCTTT.

This clonotype was recorded many times. The genes are TRBV18 and TRBJ1-1; a possible D gene is TRBD1 (6 bases). CDR3 length equals 15 residues. The germline CDR1 and CDR2 sequences are KGHSH and LQKENI. The germline V and J ends were trimmed by 2 bases and 1 base, with 11 bases remaining between them. The CDR3 coding sequence is TGTGCCAGCTCACCAGTTAGACAGGAGAACACTGAAGCTTTCTTT. Protein: CASSPVRQENTEAFF.

This clonotype was seen more than once but under ten times. The chain has TRBV2 and TRBJ1-4; 9 bases agree with TRBD1. The CDR3 length is 13 residues. Germline loops: CDR1 SNHLY, CDR2 FYNNEI. J lost 8 bases, V lost 11 bases, and 9 bases had no gene match. The CDR3: CAGHRGLREKLFF. CDR3 nucleotide sequence: TGTGCCGGGCACAGGGGGCTCAGGGAAAAACTGTTTTTT.

Only a few counts were recorded for this clonotype. The chain links TRBV7-9 to TRBJ2-2, with 9 positions matching TRBD2. The ends lost 5 bases at V and 5 bases at J; junction bases unmatched: 9. Germline V gene sequence: CDR1 SEHNR, CDR2 FQNEAQ (reference sequence). The CDR3 has 16 amino acids. The CDR3 sequence is CASSALAGAWTGELFF. The CDR3 DNA reads as TGTGCCAGCAGCGCCTTAGCGGGGGCGTGGACCGGGGAGCTGTTTTTT.

V is TRBV7-8 and J is TRBJ1-1; no clear D. This CDR3 is built from 13 residues. Trimming stripped 3 bases from V and 1 base from J, with 6 bases between. CDR1 is SGHVS and CDR2 is FQNEAQ in the germline V gene. The CDR3 spells CASSFVGNTEAFF. In DNA, the CDR3 is TGTGCCAGCAGCTTTGTGGGGAACACTGAAGCTTTCTTT. The whole variable domain, remainder taken from reference TRBV7-8 and TRBJ1-1, is GAGVSQSPRYKVAKRGQDVALRCDPISGHVSLFWYQQALGQGPEFLTYFQNEAQLDKSGLPSDRFFAERPEGSVSTLKIQRTQQEDSAVYLCASSFVGNTEAFFGQGTRLTVV.

This clonotype was picked up a small number of times. The V call is TRBV6-1, the J call TRBJ2-7, with D hard to call. This CDR3 contains 12 residues. The germline V gene encodes CDR1 MNHNS and CDR2 SASEGT. The CDR3: CAVTGPLIEQYF. In DNA form, the CDR3 reads TGTGCAGTTACCGGGCCGCTGATCGAGCAGTACTTC.

Note on this clonotype: One end of the junction does not line up with germline, which may come from a read error. The chain is built from TRBV7-9 and TRBJ2-4, with D perhaps TRBD1 or TRBD2 (5 bases each). The CDR3 extends over 18 amino acids. The germline CDR1 and CDR2 sequences are SEHNR and FQNEAQ (reference sequence). CDR3 in amino acids: CASSLAPGTTLAKNIRYF. In DNA form, the CDR3 reads TGTGCCAGCAGCTTAGCCCCCGGGACCACTTTAGCCAAAAACATTCGGTACTTC.

The gene calls are TRBV21-1 and TRBJ2-4; the table's D call, TRBD1, has no DNA check behind it. TRBV21-1 is an annotated pseudogene. CDR3 size: 20 residues. The CDR3 DNA reads as TGTGCCAGCAGCAAAGCTGGGACAGGGTGGGAATGGCTAGCCAAAAACATTCAGTACTTC. Amino acids: CASSKAGTGWEWLAKNIQYF.

This clonotype was counted ten times or more. The rearrangement joins TRBV28 to TRBJ2-6; TRBD1 or TRBD2 may be the D gene (5 bases each). Between the trimmed V and J ends, which lost 9 bases and 0 bases, there was a span of 12 bases. Germline V CDR1 and CDR2: MDHEN, SYDVKM. CDR3 length equals 15 residues. The CDR3 spells CASIAGTSGANVLTF. The CDR3 nucleotides are TGTGCCAGTATAGCAGGGACCTCTGGGGCCAACGTCCTGACTTTC.